This TCR beta chain derives from a study of patients and donors after allogeneic stem cell transplantation. This clonotype appeared a few times. TCRdb reprocessed the RT-PCR reads with MiXCR, giving one entry per CDR3 protein. The top ten hold 3.2% of the sample, which has around 150,000 distinct CDR3 sequences, 30% seen once. V gave up 0 bases and J gave up 4 bases, with 15 bases separating them. Germline-derived CDR1 and CDR2 are LGHNA and YSLEER. This CDR3 has 16 amino acids. The clonotype was recovered from a human donor who was either an allogeneic HSCT recipient or a stem cell or donor lymphocyte infusion donor (not recorded which). It is not recorded whose cells these are; they may come from a transplant donor. The sample taken for sequencing was blood, either unsorted or a sorted T cell fraction (not recorded which). The V call is TRBV4-3, the J call TRBJ1-2; D remains unclear. The CDR3 loop is CASSQDATRAFYGYTF. In DNA, the CDR3 is TGCGCCAGCAGCCAAGACGCGACACGGGCCTTCTATGGCTACACCTTC.